This is a list of T cell receptor beta chains from one sample in a study of blood T cell repertoires in COVID-19. Measured with immunoSEQ multiplex PCR; TCRdb has only the in-frame clones, and not every one. The sample carries about 220,000 clones, around 84% recorded once. The sequenced sample consisted of peripheral blood. The receptors originated from a human donor in a cohort sampled during active COVID-19. Both conserved end residues are part of each CDR3. The D gene is left open where the match is weak. Expanded clones are given a class, and other clones once, few, many or no size at all.

cdr3_aa cdr3_nt v_call d_call clone_size j_call
CASSTRNTIYF TGTGCCAGCAGCACAAGAAACACCATATATTTT TRBV13 - - TRBJ1-3
CASTRSTRTSSEQFF TGTGCCAGCACTCGCTCAACCAGGACTAGCAGCGAGCAGTTCTTC TRBV6-5 TRBD2 - TRBJ2-1
CASSLSPGGTDTQYF TGTGCCAGCAGCTTGTCGCCAGGGGGCACAGATACGCAGTATTTT TRBV5-5 - - TRBJ2-3
CATSGTASNQPQHF TGTGCCACCTCCGGGACAGCGAGCAATCAGCCCCAGCATTTT TRBV19 TRBD1 - TRBJ1-5
CSGVVDRPNTGELFF TGCAGCGGGGTCGTAGACAGGCCCAACACCGGGGAGCTGTTTTTT TRBV29-1 - - TRBJ2-2
CASSTSGRASSYNEQFF TGTGCCAGCAGCACTAGCGGGAGGGCTAGCTCCTACAATGAGCAGTTCTTC TRBV11-2 TRBD2 - TRBJ2-1
CASSLAPGDTIYF TGTGCCAGCAGCTTGGCCCCGGGGGACACCATATATTTT TRBV5-4 - - TRBJ1-3
CASSFRLSSGNTIYF TGTGCCAGCAGTTTTCGATTGAGCTCTGGAAACACCATATATTTT TRBV27 - - TRBJ1-3
CASSLTGNYEQYF TGTGCCAGCAGCTTAACGGGGAACTACGAGCAGTACTTC TRBV5-4 - - TRBJ2-7
CASTPTLQEKLFF TGTGCCAGCACACCGACGTTACAGGAAAAACTGTTTTTT TRBV6-5 - - TRBJ1-4
CAWRGHPEWPQHF TGTGCCTGGAGGGGACACCCGGAGTGGCCCCAGCATTTT TRBV30 - - TRBJ1-5
CASKRSNQYQPQHF TGTGCCAGTAAGCGTAGTAACCAATATCAGCCCCAGCATTTT TRBV19 - - TRBJ1-5
CASSSGTGSQETQYF TGTGCCAGCTCATCCGGGACAGGGAGCCAAGAGACCCAGTACTTC TRBV18 TRBD1 - TRBJ2-5
CASSIISQAFNQPQHF TGTGCCAGTAGTATAATTTCACAGGCCTTCAATCAGCCCCAGCATTTT TRBV19 - - TRBJ1-5
CAAKNGDYEQYF TGTGCCGCAAAGAACGGGGATTACGAGCAGTACTTC TRBV10-3 - once TRBJ2-7
CASSLGAENEQFF TGTGCCAGCAGTTTAGGGGCCGAGAATGAGCAGTTCTTC TRBV12-3/TRBV12-4 - - TRBJ2-1
CASSLVVTMNTEAFF TGTGCCAGCAGCTTAGTGGTCACTATGAACACTGAAGCTTTCTTT TRBV7-8 - - TRBJ1-1
CATSGPGLAASSYEQYF TGTGCCACCAGTGGACCGGGACTAGCGGCCAGCTCCTACGAGCAGTACTTC TRBV24-1 TRBD2 - TRBJ2-7
CASKPRDREPTF TGTGCCAGTAAACCCCGGGACAGGGAACCCACCTTC TRBV19 TRBD1 few TRBJ2-7
CAWGRRTQYF TGTGCCTGGGGGAGAAGGACCCAGTACTTC TRBV30 - - TRBJ2-5
CASTAGQRDSPLHF TGTGCCAGCACTGCGGGACAGAGAGATTCACCCCTCCACTTT TRBV27 TRBD1 - TRBJ1-6
CASSLVGDRENYGYTF TGTGCCAGCAGCTTGGTTGGGGACAGGGAGAACTATGGCTACACCTTC TRBV5-8 TRBD1 once TRBJ1-2
CASSFFGQPQHF TGTGCCAGCAGTTTTTTCGGTCAGCCCCAGCATTTT TRBV28 - - TRBJ1-5
CASSKDRGLAGYTF TGTGCCAGCAGTAAAGACAGGGGGTTGGCTGGCTACACCTTC TRBV27 TRBD1 - TRBJ1-2
CASRNNDEQYF TGTGCCAGCAGGAACAACGACGAGCAGTACTTC TRBV28 - - TRBJ2-7
CASSLRVDDEQYF TGTGCCAGCAGCCTCAGGGTTGACGACGAGCAGTACTTC TRBV28 - - TRBJ2-7
CASSLRTSGSYEQYF TGTGCCAGCAGTCTAAGGACTAGCGGGTCCTACGAGCAGTACTTC TRBV6-5 TRBD2 - TRBJ2-7
CASSFPSTDTQYF TGTGCCAGCAGTTTCCCGAGCACAGATACGCAGTATTTT TRBV28 - - TRBJ2-3
CASSGRVYGYTF TGTGCCAGCAGTGGGCGGGTCTATGGCTACACCTTC TRBV2 - - TRBJ1-2
CASSFLTRDSQDYTF TGTGCCAGCAGTTTCCTCACCCGGGACAGTCAAGACTACACCTTC TRBV27 TRBD1 - TRBJ1-2
CASSWTGGNQPQHF TGTGCCAGCAGCTGGACAGGGGGGAATCAGCCCCAGCATTTT TRBV7-2 TRBD1 few TRBJ1-5
CASSHPSAAGGNEQFF TGTGCCAGCAGCCATCCCTCCGCAGCGGGGGGGAATGAGCAGTTCTTC TRBV4-2 TRBD2 - TRBJ2-1
CSVEAGTDTQYF TGCAGCGTTGAGGCCGGCACAGATACGCAGTATTTT TRBV29-1 - - TRBJ2-3
CASSLQVDEAEAFF TGTGCCAGCAGCTTACAGGTTGACGAAGCTGAAGCTTTCTTT TRBV7-8 - - TRBJ1-1
CASSLGTVGEQYF TGTGCCAGCAGCCTGGGGACAGTAGGCGAGCAGTACTTC TRBV28 TRBD1 - TRBJ2-7
CASSLRHRNTGELFF TGTGCCAGCAGCCTCAGACACAGGAACACCGGGGAGCTGTTTTTT TRBV3-1/TRBV3-2 - - TRBJ2-2
CASSSVAGGRNEQFF TGTGCCAGCAGCTCCGTAGCGGGAGGGCGTAATGAGCAGTTCTTC TRBV7-2 TRBD2 - TRBJ2-1
CASRTGTGASNQPQHF TGTGCCAGTAGGACGGGGACAGGGGCTAGCAATCAGCCCCAGCATTTT TRBV19 TRBD1 - TRBJ1-5
CASSHSLDNEQFF TGTGCCAGCAGCCATTCACTGGACAATGAGCAGTTCTTC TRBV3-1/TRBV3-2 - - TRBJ2-1
CSANTHYF TGCAGTGCTAACACACACTATTTT TRBV20-1 - - TRBJ1-1
CASSQGQGADEQYF TGCGCCAGCAGCCAGGGACAGGGGGCCGACGAGCAGTACTTC TRBV4-1 TRBD1 - TRBJ2-7
CASGTTCPEQYF TGTGCCAGCGGGACTACTTGCCCCGAGCAGTACTTC TRBV19 TRBD2 few TRBJ2-7
CASSVVADSTDTQYF TGTGCCAGCAGCGTAGTTGCGGATAGCACAGATACGCAGTATTTT TRBV9 - - TRBJ2-3
CASSTPGLADTQYF TGTGCCAGTAGTACCCCTGGACTAGCAGATACGCAGTATTTT TRBV19 TRBD2 - TRBJ2-3
CASSPQGAQGTGELFF TGTGCCAGCAGCCCACAGGGGGCGCAGGGCACCGGGGAGCTGTTTTTT TRBV9 TRBD1 - TRBJ2-2
CASMVGAYTQYF TGTGCCAGCATGGTGGGGGCATATACGCAGTATTTT TRBV12-3/TRBV12-4 - - TRBJ2-3